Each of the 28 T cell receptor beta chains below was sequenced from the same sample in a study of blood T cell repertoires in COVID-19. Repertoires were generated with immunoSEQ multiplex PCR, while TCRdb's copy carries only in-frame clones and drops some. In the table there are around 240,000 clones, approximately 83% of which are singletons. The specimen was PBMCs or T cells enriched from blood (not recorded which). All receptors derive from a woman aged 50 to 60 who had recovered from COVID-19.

CDR3 sequence reads: CASSLGQVGGYTF. The DNA of the CDR3 is TGTGCCAGCAGCTTGGGGCAGGTGGGCGGCTACACCTTC. V usage is TRBV5-4 and J usage is TRBJ1-2; D is ambiguous. V lost 0 bases, J lost 8 bases, and 11 bases lay in between. Germline lookup yields CDR1 SGHNT and CDR2 YYREEE (reference sequence). The CDR3 has 13 residues.

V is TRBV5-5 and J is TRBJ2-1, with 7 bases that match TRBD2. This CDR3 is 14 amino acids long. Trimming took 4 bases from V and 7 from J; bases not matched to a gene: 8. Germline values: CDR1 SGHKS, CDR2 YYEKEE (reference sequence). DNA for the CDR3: TGTGCCAGCAGCCCGCGGCGGGAGACAAATGAGCAGTTCTTC. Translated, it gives CASSPRRETNEQFF. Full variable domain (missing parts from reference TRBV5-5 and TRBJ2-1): DAGVTQSPTHLIKTRGQQVTLRCSPISGHKSVSWYQQVLGQGPQFIFQYYEKEERGRGNFPDRFSARQFPNYSSELNVNALLLGDSALYLCASSPRRETNEQFFGPGTRLTVL.

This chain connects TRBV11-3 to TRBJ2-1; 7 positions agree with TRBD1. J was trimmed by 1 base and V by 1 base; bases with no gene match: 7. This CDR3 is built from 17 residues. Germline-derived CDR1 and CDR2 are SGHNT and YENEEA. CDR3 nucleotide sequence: TGTGCCAGCAGCTTAGCGACTGGACAGGTATCCTACAATGAGCAGTTCTTC. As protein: CASSLATGQVSYNEQFF.

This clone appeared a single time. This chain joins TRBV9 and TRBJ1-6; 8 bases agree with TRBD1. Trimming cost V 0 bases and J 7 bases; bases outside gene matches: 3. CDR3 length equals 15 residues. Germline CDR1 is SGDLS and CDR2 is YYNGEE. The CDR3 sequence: CASSVAGGANSPLHF. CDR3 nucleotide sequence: TGTGCCAGCAGCGTAGCAGGGGGCGCGAATTCACCCCTCCACTTT.

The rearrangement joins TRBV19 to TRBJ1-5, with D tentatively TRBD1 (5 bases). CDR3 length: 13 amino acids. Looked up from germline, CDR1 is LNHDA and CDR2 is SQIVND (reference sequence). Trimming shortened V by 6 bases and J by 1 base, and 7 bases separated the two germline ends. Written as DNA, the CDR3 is TGTGCCAGTAGGAGACAGAGCAATCAGCCCCAGCATTTT. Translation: CASRRQSNQPQHF.

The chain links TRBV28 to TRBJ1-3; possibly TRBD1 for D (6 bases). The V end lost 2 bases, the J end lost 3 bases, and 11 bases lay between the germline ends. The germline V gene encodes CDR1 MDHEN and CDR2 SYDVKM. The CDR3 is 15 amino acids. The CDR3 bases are TGTGCCAGCAGTTTAAGGACAGCGCGTGGAAACACCATATATTTT. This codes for CASSLRTARGNTIYF.

CDR3 protein: CASSSGTGFRQPQHF. CDR3 coding DNA: TGTGCCAGCAGCTCCGGGACAGGGTTTAGGCAGCCCCAGCATTTT. The gene calls are TRBV28 and TRBJ1-5; 9 bases match TRBD1. Germline loops: CDR1 MDHEN, CDR2 SYDVKM. The CDR3 is 15 amino acids. Trimming at V came to 6 bases and at J to 7 bases, leaving 10 bases not matched to a gene.

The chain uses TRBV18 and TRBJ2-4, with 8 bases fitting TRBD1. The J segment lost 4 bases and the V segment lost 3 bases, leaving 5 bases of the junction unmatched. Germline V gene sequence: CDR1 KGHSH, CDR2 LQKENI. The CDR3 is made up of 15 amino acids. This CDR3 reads CASSPMGTGKNIQYF. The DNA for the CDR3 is TGTGCCAGCTCACCGATGGGGACAGGAAAAAACATTCAGTACTTC.

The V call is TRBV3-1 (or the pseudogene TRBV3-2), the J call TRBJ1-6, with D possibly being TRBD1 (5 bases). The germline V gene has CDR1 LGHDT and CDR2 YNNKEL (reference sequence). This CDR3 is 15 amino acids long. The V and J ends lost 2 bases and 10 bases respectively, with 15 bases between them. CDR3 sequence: CASSQRKGAKSPLHF. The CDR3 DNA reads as TGTGCCAGCAGCCAACGTAAAGGGGCAAAATCACCCCTCCACTTT.

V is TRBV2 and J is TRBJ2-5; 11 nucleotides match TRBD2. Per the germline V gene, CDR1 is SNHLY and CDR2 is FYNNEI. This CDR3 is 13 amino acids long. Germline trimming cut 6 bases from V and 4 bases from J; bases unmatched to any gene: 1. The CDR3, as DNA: TGTGCCAGCAGCGGACTAGCGGGAGAGACCCAGTACTTC. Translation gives CASSGLAGETQYF.

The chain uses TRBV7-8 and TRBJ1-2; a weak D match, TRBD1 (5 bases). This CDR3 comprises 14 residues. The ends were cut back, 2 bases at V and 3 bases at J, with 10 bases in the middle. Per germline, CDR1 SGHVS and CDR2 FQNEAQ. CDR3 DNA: TGTGCCAGCAGCTTAAGGGAGGGACACTATGGCTACACCTTC. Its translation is CASSLREGHYGYTF. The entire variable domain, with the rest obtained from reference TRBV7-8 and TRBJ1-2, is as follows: GAGVSQSPRYKVAKRGQDVALRCDPISGHVSLFWYQQALGQGPEFLTYFQNEAQLDKSGLPSDRFFAERPEGSVSTLKIQRTQQEDSAVYLCASSLREGHYGYTFGSGTRLTVV.

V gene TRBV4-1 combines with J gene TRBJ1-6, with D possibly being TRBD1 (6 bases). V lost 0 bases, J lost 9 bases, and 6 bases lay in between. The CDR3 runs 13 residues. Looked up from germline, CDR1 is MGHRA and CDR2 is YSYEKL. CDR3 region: CASSQEGASPLHF. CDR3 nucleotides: TGCGCCAGCAGCCAAGAGGGGGCTTCACCCCTCCACTTT.

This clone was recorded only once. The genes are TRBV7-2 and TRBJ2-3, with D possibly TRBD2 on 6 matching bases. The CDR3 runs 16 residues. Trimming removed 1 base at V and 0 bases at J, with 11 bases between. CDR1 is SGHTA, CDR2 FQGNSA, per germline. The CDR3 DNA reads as TGTGCCAGCAGCTTAGGTAGCGGTCCTAGCACAGATACGCAGTATTTT. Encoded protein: CASSLGSGPSTDTQYF.

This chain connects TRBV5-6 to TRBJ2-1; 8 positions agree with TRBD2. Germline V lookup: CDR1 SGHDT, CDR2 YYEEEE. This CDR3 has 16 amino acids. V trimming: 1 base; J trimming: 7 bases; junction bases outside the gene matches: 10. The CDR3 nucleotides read TGTGCCAGCAGCTTGACGGGAGGGCCCTCGCGGAATGAGCAGTTCTTC. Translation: CASSLTGGPSRNEQFF.

The CDR3, as DNA: TGTGCCAGCAGCCGGGACACCTTTAATGAAAAACTGTTTTTT. Translating it yields CASSRDTFNEKLFF. The rearrangement joins TRBV2 to TRBJ1-4; D perhaps matches TRBD1 (6 bases). This CDR3 contains 14 residues. V dropped 6 bases and J dropped 4 bases, with 12 bases sitting between them. The germline V gene encodes CDR1 SNHLY and CDR2 FYNNEI.

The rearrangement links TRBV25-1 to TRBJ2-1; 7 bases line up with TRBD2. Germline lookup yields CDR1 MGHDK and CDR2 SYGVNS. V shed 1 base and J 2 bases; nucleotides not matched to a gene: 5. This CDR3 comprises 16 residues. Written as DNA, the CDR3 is TGTGCCAGCAGTGAATCGGGGGGAGTAGCCTACAATGAGCAGTTCTTC. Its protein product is CASSESGGVAYNEQFF.

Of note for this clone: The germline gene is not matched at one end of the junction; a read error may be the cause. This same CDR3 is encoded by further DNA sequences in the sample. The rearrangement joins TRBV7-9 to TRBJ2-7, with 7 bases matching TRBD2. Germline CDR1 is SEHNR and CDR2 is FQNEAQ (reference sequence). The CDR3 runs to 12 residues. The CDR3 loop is CASSPGGYEQYF. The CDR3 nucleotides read TGTGCCAGCAGCCCGGGAGGTTACGAGCAGTATTTC.

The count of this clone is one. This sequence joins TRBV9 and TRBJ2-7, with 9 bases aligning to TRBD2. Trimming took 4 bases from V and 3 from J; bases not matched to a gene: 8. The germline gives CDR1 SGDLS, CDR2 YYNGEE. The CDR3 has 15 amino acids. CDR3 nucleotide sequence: TGTGCCAGCAGCTCAGGACTAGCGCCAGTCTACGAGCAGTACTTC. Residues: CASSSGLAPVYEQYF.

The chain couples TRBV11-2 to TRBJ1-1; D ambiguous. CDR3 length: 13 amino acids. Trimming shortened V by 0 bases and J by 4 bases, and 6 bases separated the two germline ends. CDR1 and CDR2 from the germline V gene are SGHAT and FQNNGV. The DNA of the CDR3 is TGTGCCAGCAGCTTAGAGACGGGCACTGAAGCTTTCTTT. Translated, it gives CASSLETGTEAFF.

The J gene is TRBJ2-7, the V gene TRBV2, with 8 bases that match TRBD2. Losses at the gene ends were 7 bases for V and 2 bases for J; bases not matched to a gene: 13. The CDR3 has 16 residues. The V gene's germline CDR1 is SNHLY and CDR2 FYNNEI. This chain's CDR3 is CASTLNGLALTYEQYF. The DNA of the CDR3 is TGTGCCAGCACCCTAAATGGACTAGCCCTGACCTACGAGCAGTACTTC.

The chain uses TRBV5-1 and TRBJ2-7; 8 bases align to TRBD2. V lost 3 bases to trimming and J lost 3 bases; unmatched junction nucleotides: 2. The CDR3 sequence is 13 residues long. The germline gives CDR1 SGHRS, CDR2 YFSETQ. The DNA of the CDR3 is TGCGCCAGCAGCTGGGGGACTAGCTACGAGCAGTACTTC. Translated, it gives CASSWGTSYEQYF.

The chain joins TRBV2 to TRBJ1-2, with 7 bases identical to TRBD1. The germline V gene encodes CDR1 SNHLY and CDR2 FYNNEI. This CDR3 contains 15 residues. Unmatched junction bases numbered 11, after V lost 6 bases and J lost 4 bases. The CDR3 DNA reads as TGTGCCAGCAGATTAGACAGGGTAGAAAGCTATGGCTACACCTTC. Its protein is CASRLDRVESYGYTF.

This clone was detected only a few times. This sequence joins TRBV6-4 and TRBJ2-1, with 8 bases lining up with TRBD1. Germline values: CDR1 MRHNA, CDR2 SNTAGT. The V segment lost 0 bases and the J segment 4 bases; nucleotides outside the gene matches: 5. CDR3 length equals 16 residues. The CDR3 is CASSDSQGEAYNEQFF. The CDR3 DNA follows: TGTGCCAGCAGTGACTCACAGGGGGAGGCTTACAATGAGCAGTTCTTC.

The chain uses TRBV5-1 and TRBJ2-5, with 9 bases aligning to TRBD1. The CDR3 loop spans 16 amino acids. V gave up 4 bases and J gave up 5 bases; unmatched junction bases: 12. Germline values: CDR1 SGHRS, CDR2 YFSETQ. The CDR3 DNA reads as TGCGCCAGCAGCCCGGGGGACAGGGCTGTCGTGGAGACCCAGTACTTC. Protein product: CASSPGDRAVVETQYF.

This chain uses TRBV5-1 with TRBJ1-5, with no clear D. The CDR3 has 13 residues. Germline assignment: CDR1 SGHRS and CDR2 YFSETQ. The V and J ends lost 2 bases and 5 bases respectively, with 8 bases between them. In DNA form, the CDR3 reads TGCGCCAGCAGCTTAGCGCCGGATCAGCCCCAGCATTTT. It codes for CASSLAPDQPQHF.

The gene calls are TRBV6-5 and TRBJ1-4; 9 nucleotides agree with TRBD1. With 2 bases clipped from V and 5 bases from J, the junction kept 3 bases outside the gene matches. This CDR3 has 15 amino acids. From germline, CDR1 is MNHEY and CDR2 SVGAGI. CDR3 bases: TGTGCCAGCAGTTACCGGGACAGGGTGAATGAAAAACTGTTTTTT. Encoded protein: CASSYRDRVNEKLFF.

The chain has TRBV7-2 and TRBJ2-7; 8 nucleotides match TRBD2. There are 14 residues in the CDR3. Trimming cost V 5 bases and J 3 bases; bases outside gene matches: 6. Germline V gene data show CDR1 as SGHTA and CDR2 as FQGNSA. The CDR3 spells CASSAPGLVYEQYF. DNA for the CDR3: TGTGCCAGCAGCGCTCCGGGACTAGTCTACGAGCAGTACTTC.

The CDR3 nucleotides read TGCGCCAGCAGCCTACAGGGCCCCTCTGGGGCCAACGTCCTGACTTTC. Its translation is CASSLQGPSGANVLTF. V usage is TRBV5-1 and J usage is TRBJ2-6, with D possibly being TRBD1 (6 bases). Germline lookup yields CDR1 SGHRS and CDR2 YFSETQ. Trimming stripped 4 bases from V and 0 bases from J, with 11 bases between. The CDR3 is 16 amino acids. Drawing the rest from reference TRBV5-1 and TRBJ2-6, the complete variable domain is KAGVTQTPRYLIKTRGQQVTLSCSPISGHRSVSWYQQTPGQGLQFLFEYFSETQRNKGNFPGRFSGRQFSNSRSEMNVSTLELGDSALYLCASSLQGPSGANVLTFGAGSRLTVL.